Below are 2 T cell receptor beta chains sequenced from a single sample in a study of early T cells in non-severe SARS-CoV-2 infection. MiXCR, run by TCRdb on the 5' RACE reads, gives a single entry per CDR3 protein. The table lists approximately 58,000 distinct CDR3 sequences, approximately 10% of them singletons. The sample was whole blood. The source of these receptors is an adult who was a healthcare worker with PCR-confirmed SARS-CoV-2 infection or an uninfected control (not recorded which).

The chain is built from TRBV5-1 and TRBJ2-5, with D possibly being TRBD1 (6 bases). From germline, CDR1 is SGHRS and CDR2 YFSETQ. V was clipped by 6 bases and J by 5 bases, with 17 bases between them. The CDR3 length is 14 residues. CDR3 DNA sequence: TGCGCCAGCAACCGAGGGGACACCAGTGAGACCCAGTACTTC. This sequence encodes CASNRGDTSETQYF.

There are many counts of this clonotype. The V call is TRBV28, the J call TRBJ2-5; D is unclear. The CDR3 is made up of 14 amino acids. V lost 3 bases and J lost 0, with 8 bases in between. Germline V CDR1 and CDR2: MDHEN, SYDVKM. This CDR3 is CASSLGGNQETQYF. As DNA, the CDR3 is TGTGCCAGCAGTTTGGGTGGAAACCAAGAGACCCAGTACTTC.